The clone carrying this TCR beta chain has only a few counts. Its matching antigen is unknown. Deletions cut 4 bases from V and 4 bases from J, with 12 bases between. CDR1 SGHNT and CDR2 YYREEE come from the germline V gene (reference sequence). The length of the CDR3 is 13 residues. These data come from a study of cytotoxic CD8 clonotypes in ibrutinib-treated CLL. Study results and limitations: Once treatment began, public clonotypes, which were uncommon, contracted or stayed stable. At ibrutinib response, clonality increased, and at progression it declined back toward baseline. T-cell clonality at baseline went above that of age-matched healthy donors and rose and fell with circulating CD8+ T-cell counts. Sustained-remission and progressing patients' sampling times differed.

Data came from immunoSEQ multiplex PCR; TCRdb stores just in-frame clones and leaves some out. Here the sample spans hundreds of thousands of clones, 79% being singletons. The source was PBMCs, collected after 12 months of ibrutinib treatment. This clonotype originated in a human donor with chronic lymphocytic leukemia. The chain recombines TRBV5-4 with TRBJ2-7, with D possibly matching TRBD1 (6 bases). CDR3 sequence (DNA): TGTGCCAGCAGCCGCGGACAGAAATACGAGCAGTACTTC. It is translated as CASSRGQKYEQYF.